This paragraph covers one T cell receptor (beta chain) sequence. What it binds is not known. The source of the sample is a study of cytomegalovirus exposure and HLA in healthy donors. At the level of the study: About 179 million T cells yielded roughly 120 million unique TCR beta sequences in earlier analysis.

PCR employed 60 Vbeta and 13 Jbeta primers. The assay was immunoSEQ multiplex PCR, and TCRdb's table has in-frame clones only and misses some. This table holds around 94,000 clones, less than 85% found once. CDR3 length: 15 residues. Trimming removed 7 bases from V and 4 bases from J; junction bases left unmatched: 12. Germline CDR1 is SNHLY and CDR2 is FYNNEI. Study-level findings and limits: It was reported in a later analysis that an Asian-associated ancestry cluster showed fewer N-insertions than the roughly 670-donor mean. Through in vitro validation, three CMV-associated chains were shown to be specific for CMV antigens.

V is TRBV2 and J is TRBJ2-7, with 8 bases identical to TRBD2. This sequence was found in a woman aged 60-75 years in good health and CMV-seropositive. The sequenced sample was PBMCs. The CDR3 loop reads CASMAGAGGVYEQYF. CDR3 DNA sequence: TGTGCCAGCATGGCCGGGGCGGGGGGAGTTTACGAGCAGTACTTC.